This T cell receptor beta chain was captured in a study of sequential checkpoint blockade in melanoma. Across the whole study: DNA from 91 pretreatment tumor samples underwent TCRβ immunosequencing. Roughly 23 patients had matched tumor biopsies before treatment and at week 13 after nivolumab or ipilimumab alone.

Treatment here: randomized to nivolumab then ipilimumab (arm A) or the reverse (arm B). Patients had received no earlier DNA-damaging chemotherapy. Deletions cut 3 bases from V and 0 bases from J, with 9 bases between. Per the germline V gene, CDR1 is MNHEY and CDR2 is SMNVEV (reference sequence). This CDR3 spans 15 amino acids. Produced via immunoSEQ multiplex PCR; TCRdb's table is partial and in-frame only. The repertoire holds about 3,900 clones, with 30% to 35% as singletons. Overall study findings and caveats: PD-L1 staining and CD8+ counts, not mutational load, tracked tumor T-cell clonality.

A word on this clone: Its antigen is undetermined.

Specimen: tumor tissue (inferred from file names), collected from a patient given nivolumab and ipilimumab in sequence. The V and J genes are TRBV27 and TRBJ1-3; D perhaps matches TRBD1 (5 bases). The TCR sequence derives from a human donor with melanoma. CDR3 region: CASSFEGLSGNTIYF. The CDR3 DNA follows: TGTGCCAGCAGTTTCGAGGGACTCTCTGGAAACACCATATATTTT.